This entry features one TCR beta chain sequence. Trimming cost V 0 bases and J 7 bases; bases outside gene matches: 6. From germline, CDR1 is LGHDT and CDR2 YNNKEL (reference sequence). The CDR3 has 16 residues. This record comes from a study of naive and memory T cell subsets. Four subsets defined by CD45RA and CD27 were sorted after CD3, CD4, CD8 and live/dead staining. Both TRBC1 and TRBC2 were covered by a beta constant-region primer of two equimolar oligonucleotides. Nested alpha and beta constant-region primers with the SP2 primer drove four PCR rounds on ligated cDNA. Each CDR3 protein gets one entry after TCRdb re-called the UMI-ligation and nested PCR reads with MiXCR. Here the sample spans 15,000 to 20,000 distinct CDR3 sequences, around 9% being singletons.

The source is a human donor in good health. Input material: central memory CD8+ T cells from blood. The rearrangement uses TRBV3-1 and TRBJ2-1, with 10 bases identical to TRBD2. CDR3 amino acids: CASSQEVAGGRNEQFF. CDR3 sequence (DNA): TGTGCCAGCAGCCAAGAGGTAGCGGGGGGCCGGAATGAGCAGTTCTTC.